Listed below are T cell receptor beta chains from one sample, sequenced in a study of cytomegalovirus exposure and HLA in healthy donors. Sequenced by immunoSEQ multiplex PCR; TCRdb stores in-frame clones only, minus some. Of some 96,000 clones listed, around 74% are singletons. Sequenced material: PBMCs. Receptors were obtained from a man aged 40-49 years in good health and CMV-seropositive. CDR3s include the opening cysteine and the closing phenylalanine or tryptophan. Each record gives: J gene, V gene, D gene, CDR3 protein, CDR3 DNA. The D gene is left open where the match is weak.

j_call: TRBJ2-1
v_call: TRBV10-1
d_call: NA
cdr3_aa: CASSASTGLSYNEQFF
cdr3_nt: TGCGCCAGCAGTGCCTCGACGGGACTCTCCTACAATGAGCAGTTCTTC

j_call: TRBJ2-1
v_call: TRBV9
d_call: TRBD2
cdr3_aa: CASSGEAGGHFAYNEQFF
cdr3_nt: TGTGCCAGCAGCGGGGAGGCGGGGGGGCATTTCGCCTACAATGAGCAGTTCTTC

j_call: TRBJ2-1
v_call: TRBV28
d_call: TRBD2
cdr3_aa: CASSPGLAGGLRQFF
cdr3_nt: TGTGCCAGCAGTCCCGGACTAGCGGGAGGTCTTAGACAGTTCTTC

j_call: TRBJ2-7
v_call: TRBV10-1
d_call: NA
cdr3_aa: CASSENSATKSSYEQYF
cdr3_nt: TGCGCCAGCAGTGAGAATTCCGCGACTAAGAGCTCCTACGAGCAGTACTTC

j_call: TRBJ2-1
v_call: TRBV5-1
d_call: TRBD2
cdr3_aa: CASSLLTSGYNEQFF
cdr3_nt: TGCGCCAGCAGCTTGTTGACTAGCGGGTACAATGAGCAGTTCTTC

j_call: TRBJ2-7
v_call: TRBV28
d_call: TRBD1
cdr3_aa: CASSDSGTARYEQYF
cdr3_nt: TGTGCCAGCAGTGACTCCGGGACAGCCCGATACGAGCAGTACTTC

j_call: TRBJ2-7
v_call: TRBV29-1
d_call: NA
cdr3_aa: CSVAGSTNYEQYF
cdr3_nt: TGCAGCGTCGCAGGGTCCACCAATTACGAGCAGTACTTC

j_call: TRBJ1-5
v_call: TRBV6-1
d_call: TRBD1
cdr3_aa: CASSERTGREQPQHF
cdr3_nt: TGTGCCAGCAGTGAAAGGACAGGGAGGGAACAGCCCCAGCATTTT

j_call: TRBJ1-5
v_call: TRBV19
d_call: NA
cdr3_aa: CASSVGQINQPQHF
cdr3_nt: TGTGCCAGTAGTGTCGGACAGATAAATCAGCCCCAGCATTTT

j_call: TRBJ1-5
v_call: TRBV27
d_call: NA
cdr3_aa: CASSLMTGNQPQHF
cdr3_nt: TGTGCCAGCAGTTTAATGACTGGAAATCAGCCCCAGCATTTT

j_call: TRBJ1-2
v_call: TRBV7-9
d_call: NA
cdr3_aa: CASSPDSRGYTF
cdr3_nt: TGTGCCAGCAGCCCGGACAGCCGTGGCTACACCTTC

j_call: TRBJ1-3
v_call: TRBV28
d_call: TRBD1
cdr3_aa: CASSSSDRLAGNTIYF
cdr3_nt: TGTGCCAGCAGTTCCTCGGACAGGCTAGCAGGAAACACCATATATTTT

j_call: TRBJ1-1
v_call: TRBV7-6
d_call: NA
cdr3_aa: CASSPQGNAEAFF
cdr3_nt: TGTGCCAGCAGCCCACAGGGTAACGCTGAAGCTTTCTTT

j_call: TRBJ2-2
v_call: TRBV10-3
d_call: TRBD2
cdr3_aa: CAISGLAGVGTGELFF
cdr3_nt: TGTGCCATCAGTGGATTAGCGGGAGTAGGAACCGGGGAGCTGTTTTTT

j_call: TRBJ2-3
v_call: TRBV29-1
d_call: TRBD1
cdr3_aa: CSTSQAGQGPDTQYF
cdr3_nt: TGCAGCACATCCCAGGCGGGACAGGGTCCAGATACGCAGTATTTT

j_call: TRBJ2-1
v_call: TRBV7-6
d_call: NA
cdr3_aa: CASSLEAGAADEQFF
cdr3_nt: TGTGCCAGCAGCTTAGAGGCGGGGGCGGCCGATGAGCAGTTCTTC

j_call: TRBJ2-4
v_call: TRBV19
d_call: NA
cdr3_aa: CASSISGGAGNIQYF
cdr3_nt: TGTGCCAGTAGTATCAGTGGTGGGGCAGGAAACATTCAGTACTTC

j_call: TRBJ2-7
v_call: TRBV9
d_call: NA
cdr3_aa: CASSFSDRPYEQYF
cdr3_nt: TGTGCCAGCAGCTTTAGCGACAGGCCCTACGAGCAGTACTTC

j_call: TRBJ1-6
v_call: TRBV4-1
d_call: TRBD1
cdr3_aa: CASSQADRVGRSPLHF
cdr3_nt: TGCGCCAGCAGCCAAGCCGACAGGGTAGGCCGTTCACCCCTCCACTTT

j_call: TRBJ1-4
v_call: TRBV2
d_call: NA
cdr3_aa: CASSESRRVVALNEKLFF
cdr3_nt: TGTGCCAGCAGTGAAAGCCGCAGGGTGGTGGCACTTAATGAAAAACTGTTTTTT

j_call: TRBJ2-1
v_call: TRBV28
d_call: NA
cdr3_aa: CASRGAGESYEQFF
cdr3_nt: TGTGCCAGCAGGGGGGCAGGAGAATCCTACGAGCAGTTCTTC

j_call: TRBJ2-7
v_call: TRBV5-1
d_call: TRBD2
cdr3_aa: CASSRLAGTNEQYF
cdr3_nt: TGCGCCAGCAGCCGACTAGCGGGAACGAACGAGCAGTACTTC

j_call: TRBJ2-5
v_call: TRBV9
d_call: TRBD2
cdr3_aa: CASSLAPSGSQETQYF
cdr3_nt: TGTGCCAGCAGCCTAGCACCTAGCGGGAGCCAAGAGACCCAGTACTTC